The clone carrying this TCR beta chain came up many times. Its antigen is as yet unknown. The record originates from a study of response to subunit inactivated influenza vaccine. TCRdb processed the RT-PCR reads anew with MiXCR; each CDR3 protein has one entry. The table has approximately 250,000 distinct CDR3 sequences, about 12% seen once. CDR1 is DFQATT, CDR2 SNEGSKA, per germline (reference sequence). Unmatched junction bases numbered 10, after V lost 1 base and J lost 4 bases. The CDR3 runs 16 residues. Overall study findings and caveats: It was the authors' suggestion that each seasonal influenza vaccination recruits few new T cells.

This chain uses TRBV20-1 with TRBJ2-5; 9 bases are shared with TRBD2. Specimen: non-naive T cells sorted from PBMCs, collected approximately 15 days before vaccination. The receptor's source is a man aged 50-60 years who received an inactivated influenza vaccine. CDR3 region: CSARGGGGRAGETQYF. In nucleotides, the CDR3 is TGCAGTGCTAGAGGTGGGGGCGGGAGGGCCGGAGAGACCCAGTACTTC.